Listed below are T cell receptor beta chains from one sample, sequenced in a study of beta chain features in type 1 diabetes. Some clones are missing from TCRdb's copy, which holds only in-frame ones; the method was immunoSEQ multiplex PCR. This sample carries over 200,000 clones, 11% of them seen once, and the ten largest clones take over 0.015%. Sequences were obtained from naive CD4+ T cells from blood. The receptors shown here come from a man between 25 and 39 years old with type 1 diabetes. The CDR3 runs from the conserved cysteine through the conserved F or W. D genes are given only for firm matches. Clone size, where shown, is once, few, many, or a class for clones that have expanded.

TRBV19,TRBJ1-5,.,.,CASSVRGAGQPQHF,TGTGCCAGTAGTGTTCGGGGGGCAGGTCAGCCCCAGCATTTT
TRBV4-2,TRBJ2-1,TRBD2,.,CASSPGGRVEQFF,TGTGCCAGCAGCCCGGGGGGGCGGGTTGAGCAGTTCTTC
TRBV7-2,TRBJ1-5,TRBD1,.,CASSLRTGLNQPQHF,TGTGCCAGCAGCCTAAGGACAGGACTCAATCAGCCCCAGCATTTT
TRBV15,TRBJ1-6,.,few,CATSKDRQSYNSPLHF,TGTGCCACCAGCAAGGACAGACAGAGCTATAATTCACCCCTCCACTTT
TRBV9,TRBJ1-1,.,.,CASSVRVNTEAFF,TGTGCCAGCAGCGTCAGGGTCAACACTGAAGCTTTCTTT
TRBV5-1,TRBJ2-5,.,few,CASSHGTTQETQYF,TGCGCCAGCAGCCACGGGACAACTCAAGAGACCCAGTACTTC
TRBV7-9,TRBJ1-1,.,.,CASSSGGLQPSAEAFF,TGTGCCAGCAGCTCGGGGGGGCTACAACCGAGCGCTGAAGCTTTCTTT
TRBV7-2,TRBJ2-5,TRBD1,few,CASSYDREETQYF,TGTGCCAGCAGCTACGACAGGGAAGAGACCCAGTACTTC
TRBV11-1,TRBJ1-2,.,few,CASSPGISGDYGYTF,TGTGCCAGCAGCCCGGGGATCTCGGGGGACTATGGCTACACCTTC
TRBV9,TRBJ2-7,.,.,CASSVEGGREQYF,TGTGCCAGCAGCGTAGAGGGAGGACGCGAGCAGTACTTC
TRBV2,TRBJ1-4,.,.,CASSASRIGGEKLFF,TGTGCCAGCAGTGCCTCTAGAATCGGAGGCGAAAAACTGTTTTTT
TRBV18,TRBJ2-5,.,.,CASSPRNGQETQYF,TGTGCCAGCTCACCAAGGAACGGGCAAGAGACCCAGTACTTC
TRBV9,TRBJ2-1,TRBD2,.,CASSVGGLAGGYNEQFF,TGTGCCAGCAGCGTAGGAGGACTAGCGGGGGGCTACAATGAGCAGTTCTTC
TRBV15,TRBJ1-2,.,.,CATSRDLGSLWGYTF,TGTGCCACCAGCAGAGATCTTGGCAGTTTATGGGGCTACACCTTC
TRBV11-2,TRBJ2-7,TRBD1,few,CASSSPLGGLQGKQYF,TGTGCCAGCAGCTCCCCTCTAGGTGGCCTACAGGGGAAGCAGTACTTC
TRBV27,TRBJ2-5,.,.,CASSSNGETQYF,TGTGCCAGCAGTTCCAACGGGGAGACCCAGTACTTC
TRBV9,TRBJ2-7,.,.,CASSPLMRYEQYF,TGTGCCAGCAGCCCTCTCATGAGGTACGAGCAGTACTTC
TRBV7-3,TRBJ1-1,.,.,CASSFGGWDTEAFF,TGTGCCAGCAGCTTCGGAGGGTGGGACACTGAAGCTTTCTTT
TRBV7-9,TRBJ2-7,TRBD1,.,CASTREGTGTYEQYF,TGTGCCAGCACCCGAGAAGGGACAGGGACCTACGAGCAGTACTTC
TRBV5-6,TRBJ2-7,.,.,CASSLGGNSYEQYF,TGTGCCAGCAGCTTGGGAGGAAACTCCTACGAGCAGTACTTC
TRBV29-1,TRBJ2-1,TRBD2,few,CSVKLAGSYNEQFF,TGCAGCGTGAAACTAGCGGGAAGCTACAATGAGCAGTTCTTC
TRBV2,TRBJ1-6,TRBD1,few,CASKQGPNSPLHF,TGTGCCAGCAAACAGGGGCCGAATTCACCCCTCCACTTT
TRBV5-4,TRBJ1-1,TRBD1,.,CASSWTGGAAEAFF,TGTGCCAGCAGCTGGACAGGGGGCGCGGCTGAAGCTTTCTTT
TRBV7-3,TRBJ2-5,.,few,CASSLIGGGGQETQYF,TGTGCCAGCAGCTTAATCGGAGGGGGGGGCCAAGAGACCCAGTACTTC